The TCR beta chain described here comes from a study of response to subunit inactivated influenza vaccine. This clonotype was seen a few times. From the RT-PCR reads, TCRdb called clonotypes with MiXCR, one entry per CDR3 protein. The sample has over 150,000 distinct CDR3 sequences, about 11% seen once; the top ten hold under 40%. The germline V gene encodes CDR1 SGHRS and CDR2 YFSETQ. The CDR3 has 15 residues. Trimming at V came to 1 base and at J to 4 bases, leaving 4 bases not matched to a gene. The chain combines TRBV5-1 with TRBJ2-4; 8 bases match TRBD2. Source: CD8+ T cells sorted from PBMCs, taken 23 months after vaccination. The source of this sequence is a man aged 50 to 69 who received an inactivated influenza vaccine. CDR3 sequence reads: CASSLSGGPKNIQYF. In nucleotides, the CDR3 is TGCGCCAGCAGCTTGAGCGGGGGTCCAAAAAACATTCAGTACTTC.